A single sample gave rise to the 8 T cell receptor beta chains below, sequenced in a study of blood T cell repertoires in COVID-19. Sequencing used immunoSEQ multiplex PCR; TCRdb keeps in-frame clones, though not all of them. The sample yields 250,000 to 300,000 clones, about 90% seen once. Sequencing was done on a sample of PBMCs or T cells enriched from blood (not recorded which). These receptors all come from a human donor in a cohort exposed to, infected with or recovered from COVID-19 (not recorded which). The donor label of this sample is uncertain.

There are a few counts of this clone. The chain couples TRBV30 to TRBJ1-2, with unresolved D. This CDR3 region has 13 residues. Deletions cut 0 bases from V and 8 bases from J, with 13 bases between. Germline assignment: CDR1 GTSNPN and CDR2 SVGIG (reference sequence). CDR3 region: CAWSVGFGGGYTF. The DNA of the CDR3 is TGTGCCTGGAGTGTAGGTTTCGGCGGCGGCTACACCTTC.

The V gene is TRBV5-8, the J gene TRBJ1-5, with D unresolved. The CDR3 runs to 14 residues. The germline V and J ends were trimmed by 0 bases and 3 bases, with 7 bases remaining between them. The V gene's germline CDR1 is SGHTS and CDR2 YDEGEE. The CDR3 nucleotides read TGTGCCAGCAGCTTGGGGCTGTACAATCAGCCCCAGCATTTT. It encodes CASSLGLYNQPQHF.

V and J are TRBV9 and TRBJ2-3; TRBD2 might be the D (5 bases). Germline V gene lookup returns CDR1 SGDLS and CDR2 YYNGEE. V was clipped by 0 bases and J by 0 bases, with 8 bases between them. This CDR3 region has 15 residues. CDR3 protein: CASSVEPGSTDTQYF. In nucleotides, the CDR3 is TGTGCCAGCAGCGTAGAGCCGGGGAGCACAGATACGCAGTATTTT.

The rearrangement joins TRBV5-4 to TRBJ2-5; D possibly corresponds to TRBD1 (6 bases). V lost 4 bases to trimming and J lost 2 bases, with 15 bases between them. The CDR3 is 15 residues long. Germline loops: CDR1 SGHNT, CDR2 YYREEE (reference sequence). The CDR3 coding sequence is TGTGCCAGCAGCATTCGGTTAGGGGGTCAAGAGACCCAGTACTTC. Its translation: CASSIRLGGQETQYF.

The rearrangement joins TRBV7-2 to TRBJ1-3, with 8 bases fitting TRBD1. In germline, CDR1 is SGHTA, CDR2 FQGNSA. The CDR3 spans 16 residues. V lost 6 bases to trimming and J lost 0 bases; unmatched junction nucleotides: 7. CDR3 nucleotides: TGTGCCAGCAGTTTGGGACAGGCCTACTCTGGAAACACCATATATTTT. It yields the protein CASSLGQAYSGNTIYF. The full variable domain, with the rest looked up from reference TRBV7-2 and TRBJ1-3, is GAGVSQSPSNKVTEKGKDVELRCDPISGHTALYWYRQSLGQGLEFLIYFQGNSAPDKSGLPSDRFSAERTGGSVSTLTIQRTQQEDSAVYLCASSLGQAYSGNTIYFGEGSWLTVV.

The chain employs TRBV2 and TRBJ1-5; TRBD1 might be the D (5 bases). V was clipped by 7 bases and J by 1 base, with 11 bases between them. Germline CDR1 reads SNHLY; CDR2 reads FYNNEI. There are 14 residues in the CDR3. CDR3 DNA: TGTGCCAGCACCCAGGGCGCCAGCAATCAGCCCCAGCATTTT. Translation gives CASTQGASNQPQHF.

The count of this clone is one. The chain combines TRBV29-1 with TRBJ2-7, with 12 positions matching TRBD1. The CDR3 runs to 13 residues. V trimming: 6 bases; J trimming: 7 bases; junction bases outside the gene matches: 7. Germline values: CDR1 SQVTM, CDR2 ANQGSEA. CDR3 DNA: TGCAGCGTCCCGGGACAGGGGGCGCAGGAGCAGTACTTC. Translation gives CSVPGQGAQEQYF.

CDR3 sequence reads: CSASRVDTDTQYF. CDR3 in DNA: TGCAGTGCTAGTAGAGTTGACACAGATACGCAGTATTTT. The rearrangement links TRBV20-1 to TRBJ2-3; D is unresolved. This CDR3 has 13 amino acids. The V end was cut by 3 bases, the J end by 2 bases, with 9 bases between. Germline lookup yields CDR1 DFQATT and CDR2 SNEGSKA (reference sequence).